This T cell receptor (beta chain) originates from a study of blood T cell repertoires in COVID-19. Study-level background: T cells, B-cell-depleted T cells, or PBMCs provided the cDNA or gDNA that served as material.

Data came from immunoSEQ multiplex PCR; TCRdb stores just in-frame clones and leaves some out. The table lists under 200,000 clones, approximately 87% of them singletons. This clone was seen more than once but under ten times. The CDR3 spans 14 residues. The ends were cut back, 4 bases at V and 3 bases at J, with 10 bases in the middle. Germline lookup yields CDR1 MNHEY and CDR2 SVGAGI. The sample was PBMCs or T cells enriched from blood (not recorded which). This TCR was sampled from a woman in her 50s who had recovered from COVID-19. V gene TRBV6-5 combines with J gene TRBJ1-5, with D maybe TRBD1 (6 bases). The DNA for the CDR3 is TGTGCCAGCAGTTCGAACAGGGTCAATCAGCCCCAGCATTTT. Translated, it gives CASSSNRVNQPQHF.